The 11 T cell receptor beta chains in this list originate from one sample, sequenced in a study of CD8 T cells in Susac syndrome. It was with random hexamers that about 0.45 to 1 ug RNA was reverse transcribed. TCRdb re-called the immunoSEQ multiplex PCR reads with MiXCR, one entry per CDR3 protein. The sample comprises 70,000 or so distinct CDR3 sequences, around 96% of which are singletons, and roughly 0.55% rests with the top ten. The sequencing sample was made of CD8+ T cells from PBMCs. The origin of the receptors is a human donor with multiple sclerosis.

This sequence joins TRBV27 and TRBJ1-5; perhaps TRBD1 as D (5 bases). The V gene lost 4 bases and the J gene lost 2 bases, with 9 bases spanning the gap. The CDR3 runs 14 residues. Looked up from germline, CDR1 is MNHEY and CDR2 is SMNVEV (reference sequence). The CDR3 spells CASSSGTGNQPQHF. The CDR3 DNA is TGTGCCAGCAGTTCCGGGACGGGCAATCAGCCCCAGCATTTT.

This chain connects TRBV7-3 to TRBJ2-1; TRBD1 matches 7 bases. V shed 5 bases, J shed 9 bases, and the junction held 13 bases outside the gene matches. The CDR3 runs to 15 residues. Per the germline V gene, CDR1 is SGHTA and CDR2 is FQGTGA. The CDR3: CASSEGATSIGEQFF. The CDR3 bases are TGTGCCAGCAGCGAGGGGGCAACCTCCATAGGTGAGCAGTTCTTC.

The chain recombines TRBV3-1 with TRBJ2-7; D gene ambiguous. CDR1 and CDR2 (germline): LGHDT, YNNKEL (reference sequence). The CDR3 extends over 16 amino acids. V gave up 1 base and J gave up 0 bases, with 13 bases separating them. The CDR3 DNA follows: TGTGCCAGCAGCCAAGCTCGGGCGGAGAGCTCCTACGAGCAGTACTTC. Translating it yields CASSQARAESSYEQYF.

DNA of the CDR3: TGCAGTGCTAGAGTGGGTGGGGCCAACGTCCTGACTTTC. Translated: CSARVGGANVLTF. V and J are TRBV20-1 and TRBJ2-6; D is unresolved. The CDR3 runs 13 residues. Trimming removed 1 base from V and 3 bases from J, with 4 bases in between. CDR1 and CDR2 (germline): DFQATT, SNEGSKA (reference sequence).

The chain employs TRBV7-3 and TRBJ2-3; unclear D gene. CDR1 is SGHTA and CDR2 is FQGTGA in the germline V gene. The V end lost 1 base, the J end lost 0 bases, and 8 bases lay between the germline ends. The CDR3 has 15 amino acids. CDR3 nucleotides: TGTGCCAGCAGCTTAAGTATAGGGAGCACAGATACGCAGTATTTT. Protein product: CASSLSIGSTDTQYF. The full variable domain, rest sourced from reference TRBV7-3 and TRBJ2-3, is GAGVSQTPSNKVTEKGKYVELRCDPISGHTALYWYRQSLGQGPEFLIYFQGTGAADDSGLPNDRFFAVRPEGSVSTLKIQRTERGDSAVYLCASSLSIGSTDTQYFGPGTRLTVL.

The chain employs TRBV13 and TRBJ2-7, with D possibly matching TRBD2 (6 bases). CDR3 length equals 15 residues. V lost 3 bases and J lost 4, with 16 bases in between. The germline V gene encodes CDR1 PRHDT and CDR2 FYEKMQ (reference sequence). CDR3 protein: CASSFGGTRPYEQYF. DNA of the CDR3: TGTGCCAGCAGCTTTGGCGGGACCCGGCCTTACGAGCAGTACTTC.

This rearrangement joins TRBV28 to TRBJ2-1; the D is unclear. Germline-derived CDR1 and CDR2 are MDHEN and SYDVKM. This CDR3 spans 10 amino acids. Deletions cut 3 bases from V and 12 bases from J, with 6 bases between. CDR3 nucleotide sequence: TGTGCCAGCAGTTTGTGGCCGCAGTTCTTC. Encoded protein: CASSLWPQFF.

This clonotype was seen a few times. The chain is built from TRBV7-2 and TRBJ2-5, with D maybe TRBD2 (5 bases). V was cut by 0 bases and J by 5 bases, with 13 bases left in between. Germline CDR1 reads SGHTA; CDR2 reads FQGNSA. The CDR3 runs 15 residues. CDR3 DNA: TGTGCCAGCAGCTTAGCGCCTTGGGGAGCGGAGACCCAGTACTTC. It encodes CASSLAPWGAETQYF.

A single count supports this clonotype. J is TRBJ1-1 and V is TRBV12-3 or TRBV12-4; D gene unclear. The V end was cut by 2 bases, the J end by 6 bases, with 10 bases between. This CDR3 region has 13 residues. CDR3 coding DNA: TGTGCCAGCAGTTTAATGGGTCGGGCTGAAGCTTTCTTT. Amino acid sequence: CASSLMGRAEAFF.

This clonotype was observed a handful of times. The V gene is TRBV9, the J gene TRBJ2-7; 11 positions agree with TRBD2. From germline, CDR1 is SGDLS and CDR2 YYNGEE. This CDR3 contains 14 residues. The J segment lost 4 bases and the V segment lost 5 bases, leaving 5 bases of the junction unmatched. Here the CDR3 DNA reads TGTGCCAGCAGTGGCGGGACTAGCGGTTACGAGCAGTACTTC. Its protein product is CASSGGTSGYEQYF. Full variable domain (missing parts from reference TRBV9 and TRBJ2-7): DSGVTQTPKHLITATGQRVTLRCSPRSGDLSVYWYQQSLDQGLQFLIQYYNGEERAKGNILERFSAQQFPDLHSELNLSSLELGDSALYFCASSGGTSGYEQYFGPGTRLTVT.

The chain recombines TRBV9 with TRBJ1-1; unclear D gene. V gave up 0 bases and J gave up 3 bases, with 12 bases separating them. Per germline, CDR1 SGDLS and CDR2 YYNGEE. This CDR3 is 15 amino acids long. The CDR3 loop is CASSVDHGEYTEAFF. CDR3 sequence (DNA): TGTGCCAGCAGCGTAGACCATGGGGAGTACACTGAAGCTTTCTTT.